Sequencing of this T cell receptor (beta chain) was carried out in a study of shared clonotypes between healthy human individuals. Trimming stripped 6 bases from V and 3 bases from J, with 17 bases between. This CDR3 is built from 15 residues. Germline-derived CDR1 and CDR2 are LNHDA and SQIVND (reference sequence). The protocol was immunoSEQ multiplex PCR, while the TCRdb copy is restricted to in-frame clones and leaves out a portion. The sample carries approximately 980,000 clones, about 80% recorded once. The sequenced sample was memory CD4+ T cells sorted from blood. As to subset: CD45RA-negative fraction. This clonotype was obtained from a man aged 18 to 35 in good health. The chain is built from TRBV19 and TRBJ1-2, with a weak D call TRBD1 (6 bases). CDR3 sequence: CASSIGDQGYYGYTF. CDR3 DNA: TGTGCCAGTAGCATCGGTGATCAGGGGTACTATGGCTACACCTTC.